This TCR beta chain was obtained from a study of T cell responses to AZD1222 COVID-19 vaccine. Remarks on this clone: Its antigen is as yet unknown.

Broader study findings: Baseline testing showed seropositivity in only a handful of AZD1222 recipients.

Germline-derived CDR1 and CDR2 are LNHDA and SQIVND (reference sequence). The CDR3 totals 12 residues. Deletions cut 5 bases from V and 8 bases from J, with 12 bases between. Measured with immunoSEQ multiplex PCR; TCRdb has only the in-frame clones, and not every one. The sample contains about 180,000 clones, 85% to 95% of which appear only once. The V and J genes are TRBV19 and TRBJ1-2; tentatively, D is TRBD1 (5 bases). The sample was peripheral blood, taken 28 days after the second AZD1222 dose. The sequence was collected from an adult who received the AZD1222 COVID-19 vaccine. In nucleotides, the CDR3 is TGTGCCAGTAGTTCGGAGCAGGGAGGCTACACCTTC. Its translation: CASSSEQGGYTF.